This note documents a single TCR beta chain sequence. Its antigen is unidentified. Any patient presenting with uncontrolled infection, other autoimmune disease, pregnancy or lactation was left out. CDR3 size: 16 residues. CDR1 and CDR2 (germline): SGHDN, FVKESK. Trimming cost V 1 base and J 7 bases, with 19 bases left between them. The sample originates from a study of T cells in Graves' hyperthyroidism and ophthalmopathy. RNA transcripts were the template for amplifying TCR beta CDR3 regions. In the first-round RT-PCR of the TCR CDR3, the HTBI primer set was used. TCRdb reprocessed the multiplex PCR reads with MiXCR, giving one entry per CDR3 protein. Among 500,000 to 600,000 distinct CDR3 sequences listed, over 45% were seen once. General study findings and limits: Using 13 V-J features, a model discriminated ophthalmopathy from stable hyperthyroidism. The model foresaw ophthalmopathy a median roughly 6.3 months prior to onset. Blood also contained most expanded thyroid clonotypes above 0.001.

The chain couples TRBV14 to TRBJ1-1; a possible D gene is TRBD1 (6 bases). This clonotype was obtained from an adult woman with Graves' disease, either hyperthyroidism or ophthalmopathy (not recorded which). The sample consisted of peripheral blood or thyroid tissue (not recorded which). The CDR3 bases are TGTGCCAGCAGCCAAGCGGCAGGGGCTCCTGCGTTTGAAGCTTTCTTT. Encoded protein: CASSQAAGAPAFEAFF.